The clone carrying this T cell receptor (beta chain) was counted many times. Antigen: not known. This entry is derived from a study of T cells in Graves' hyperthyroidism and ophthalmopathy. Notes on the study in general: Most thyroid clonotypes that were expanded above 0.001 also turned up in blood.

This CDR3 is 13 amino acids long. Trimming removed 6 bases from V and 5 bases from J, with 16 bases in between. CDR1 and CDR2 (germline): SQVTM, ANQGSEA. RNA transcripts yielded amplified TCR beta CDR3 regions. The HTBI primer set served for first-round RT-PCR of the TCR CDR3. TCRdb analysed the multiplex PCR reads with MiXCR anew, one entry per CDR3 protein. The table includes 480,000 or so distinct CDR3 sequences, approximately 15% detected once. If no ophthalmopathy progression occurred within 18 months, Graves' hyperthyroidism was stable. Among the patients, aged 18 to 65, hyperthyroidism was newly diagnosed and had lasted under 2 months.

V and J are TRBV29-1 and TRBJ2-5; D is tentatively TRBD1 or TRBD2 (5 bases each). Sequenced sample: blood. The TCR was taken from a woman aged 18-30 years with Graves' hyperthyroidism. The CDR3 protein is CSVGAGLLETQYF. In DNA form, the CDR3 reads TGCAGCGTAGGGGCGGGCCTCCTGGAGACCCAGTACTTC.